The 4 T cell receptor beta chains listed next were all sequenced from one sample in a study of T-cell reconstitution after alpha-beta-depleted transplantation in children. The authors prepared the TCRbeta library with unique molecular identifiers. TCRdb redid the calling of the PCR reads with MiXCR, one entry per CDR3 protein. The sample comprises 200,000 or so distinct CDR3 sequences, 6.3% of which are singletons, and under 6% rests with the top ten. Specimen: PBMCs, collected before TCRalphabeta/CD19-depleted stem cell transplant. These receptors all come from a girl under two years old with combined immunodeficiency, due to receive a stem cell transplant.

At least ten counts were recorded for this clonotype. The chain joins TRBV14 to TRBJ2-3; D is undetermined. V shed 3 bases and J shed 6 bases, with 7 bases lying between them. CDR1 and CDR2 (germline): SGHDN, FVKESK. There are 12 residues in the CDR3. The CDR3 coding sequence is TGTGCCAGCAGCCAGATACTCGATACGCAGTATTTT. As protein: CASSQILDTQYF.

This clonotype came up many times. V usage is TRBV27 and J usage is TRBJ2-3; TRBD2 matches 9 bases. V lost 9 bases and J lost 2; bases outside the gene matches: 27. Germline values: CDR1 MNHEY, CDR2 SMNVEV (reference sequence). This CDR3 spans 21 amino acids. CDR3 sequence (DNA): TGTGCCAGGAGTCTAGCGGGACGAAAAAATCGGGGGTCGGACTTCACAGATACGCAGTATTTT. Translating gives CARSLAGRKNRGSDFTDTQYF.

The table lists this clonotype with a few counts. The CDR3 region has the DNA TGCGCCAGCAGCCGAAGCGGGGGGGGGAATGAGCAGTTCTTC. Translating gives CASSRSGGGNEQFF. The chain links TRBV4-1 to TRBJ2-1; 10 nucleotides align to TRBD2. Germline CDR1 and CDR2: MGHRA and YSYEKL. Trimming took 4 bases from V and 7 from J; bases not matched to a gene: 4. The CDR3 spans 14 residues.

This clonotype has a count of ten or more. The chain carries TRBV9 and TRBJ2-2, with 7 bases identical to TRBD1. The CDR3 runs 16 residues. The V gene end was trimmed by 0 bases and the J gene end by 1 base; junction bases not matched to a gene: 3. Germline CDR1 reads SGDLS; CDR2 reads YYNGEE. The CDR3 loop is CASSVDRDRNTGELFF. Here the CDR3 DNA reads TGTGCCAGCAGCGTAGACCGGGACAGGAACACCGGGGAGCTGTTTTTT.